This TCR beta chain was documented in a study of beta chain features in type 1 diabetes. Study overall: Patients and healthy donors were similar in age, gender and cell yields.

Expressed TCRB transcripts got sequenced, as all isolated RNA was reverse transcribed. Some clones are missing from TCRdb's copy, which holds only in-frame ones; the method was immunoSEQ multiplex PCR. The sample has 130,000 to 150,000 clones; 13% are singletons. Regarding the study as a whole: In all four CD4+ subsets, TCRB CDR3 length was significantly, moderately reduced in type 1 diabetes. There was no resolution here of whether HLA type influences TCRB rearrangement. Over-representation of high TCR-expressing cells was a possible consequence of cDNA sequencing.

CD45RO/CCR7/CD25/CD127/CD95/CD27 separated CD4+ naive, central memory, regulatory and stem cell-like memory cells by sorting. Trimming removed 4 bases from V and 5 bases from J, with 15 bases in between. Germline assignment: CDR1 SNHLY and CDR2 FYNNEI. CDR3 size: 16 residues. To note about this clone: Its matching antigen is unknown.

J is TRBJ1-6 and V is TRBV2; TRBD1 is a possible D gene (5 bases). The specimen sequenced was central memory CD4+ T cells from blood. This TCR was recovered from a man between 18 and 29 years old with type 1 diabetes. This CDR3 is CASSGRPTGDNSPLHF. The DNA of the CDR3 is TGTGCCAGCAGTGGCAGGCCCACGGGGGATAATTCACCCCTCCACTTT.